This passage covers 14 T cell receptor beta chains from one sample sequenced in a study of long-term antiretroviral therapy in people with HIV. The libraries were made with immunoSEQ v3.0 at survey level. Only in-frame clones appear in the TCRdb table, and some are missing; sequencing was by immunoSEQ multiplex PCR. There are some 14,000 clones in the sample; about 77% occur only once, and approximately 30% lies in the top ten. The input for sequencing was unsorted PBMCs, taken 3.1 years after starting antiretroviral therapy. The receptors here all came from a man aged 35-49 years with HIV.

This clone was seen a single time. V gene TRBV14 combines with J gene TRBJ1-1; D call uncertain. With 0 bases removed from V and 3 bases from J, the gap between germline ends came to 11 bases. Germline V gene sequence: CDR1 SGHDN, CDR2 FVKESK. CDR3 length: 15 residues. DNA of the CDR3: TGTGCCAGCAGCCAAGATCGAAATAGGGACACTGAAGCTTTCTTT. Translating gives CASSQDRNRDTEAFF.

The V call is TRBV9, the J call TRBJ1-1; D gene uncertain. The CDR3 runs 14 residues. Germline assignment: CDR1 SGDLS and CDR2 YYNGEE. The germline V and J ends were trimmed by 4 bases and 1 base, with 11 bases remaining between them. CDR3 nucleotides: TGTGCCAGCAGCCCGACCGGAGCGAACACTGAAGCTTTCTTT. It specifies CASSPTGANTEAFF.

The chain uses TRBV18 and TRBJ2-4; D is possibly TRBD1 or TRBD2 (5 bases each). The V gene's germline CDR1 is KGHSH and CDR2 LQKENI. Deletions cut 3 bases from V and 8 bases from J, with 14 bases between. CDR3 length: 14 amino acids. The DNA of the CDR3 is TGTGCCAGCTCACCCGCAGGGATGAGGGACATTCAGTACTTC. Its protein is CASSPAGMRDIQYF.

J is TRBJ2-3 and V is TRBV27; 9 nucleotides align to TRBD1. CDR3 length: 15 residues. V dropped 5 bases and J dropped 6; count of bases not matched to a gene: 9. Per the germline V gene, CDR1 is MNHEY and CDR2 is SMNVEV (reference sequence). CDR3: CASSPRDRELDTQYF. The DNA for the CDR3 is TGTGCCAGCAGTCCCCGGGACAGGGAGTTGGATACGCAGTATTTT.

Only one count was recorded for this clone. This chain joins TRBV6-6 and TRBJ1-4; possible D gene TRBD1, 6 bases. Germline V CDR1 and CDR2: MNHNY, SVGAGI (reference sequence). V was pared by 5 bases and J by 0 bases, with 10 bases between. The CDR3 sequence is 15 residues long. In DNA form, the CDR3 reads TGTGCCAGCAGTCGGGACATTGCAACTAATGAAAAACTGTTTTTT. Protein sequence: CASSRDIATNEKLFF.

The chain is built from TRBV5-4 and TRBJ2-7; D unclear. Between the trimmed V and J ends, which lost 0 bases and 2 bases, there was a span of 12 bases. This CDR3 has 15 amino acids. In germline, CDR1 is SGHNT, CDR2 YYREEE (reference sequence). This CDR3 reads CASSLGVQLTYEQYF. The CDR3 DNA follows: TGTGCCAGCAGCTTGGGTGTACAGCTAACCTACGAGCAGTACTTC.

The chain employs TRBV15 and TRBJ1-1; D uncertain. The V end lost 3 bases, the J end lost 2 bases, and 7 bases lay between the germline ends. The CDR3 length is 13 residues. The germline V gene encodes CDR1 LNHNV and CDR2 YYDKDF (reference sequence). CDR3 residues: CATSRQENTEAFF. CDR3 nucleotides: TGTGCCACCAGCAGGCAGGAAAACACTGAAGCTTTCTTT.

The J gene is TRBJ2-3, the V gene TRBV4-2; 8 bases fit TRBD2. The J segment lost 4 bases and the V segment lost 4 bases, leaving 7 bases of the junction unmatched. The length of the CDR3 is 15 residues. The germline gives CDR1 LGHNA, CDR2 YNFKEQ. CDR3 nucleotide sequence: TGTGCCAGCAGCCTCAAGACTAGCGTTGCAGATACGCAGTATTTT. It translates to CASSLKTSVADTQYF.

The chain carries TRBV10-1 and TRBJ2-2; no definite D call. Trimming pared 6 bases from V and 6 bases from J, leaving 8 bases between. Germline lookup yields CDR1 WNHNN and CDR2 SYGVQD (reference sequence). The CDR3 runs to 12 residues. The chain's CDR3 is CASSPHPGELFF. Here the CDR3 DNA reads TGCGCCAGCAGCCCCCACCCCGGGGAGCTGTTTTTT.

In this sample, this clone turned up a few times. The chain links TRBV9 to TRBJ1-5; no clear D gene. Germline loops: CDR1 SGDLS, CDR2 YYNGEE. The V and J ends lost 0 bases and 8 bases respectively, with 18 bases between them. The CDR3 spans 16 residues. The CDR3 coding sequence is TGTGCCAGCAGCGTAGGACAAGGGTTGAAATCAGAGCCCCAGCATTTT. Encoded protein: CASSVGQGLKSEPQHF.

J is TRBJ2-1 and V is TRBV5-1, with TRBD2 matching over 8 bases. The germline V gene encodes CDR1 SGHRS and CDR2 YFSETQ. The CDR3 has 15 amino acids. Trimming took 5 bases from V and 9 from J; bases not matched to a gene: 13. As DNA, the CDR3 is TGCGCCAGCAGGGCTGTGGGTAGCGGGGTGCTTGAGCAGTTCTTC. Amino acids: CASRAVGSGVLEQFF.

This clone was seen a few times. The gene calls are TRBV7-3 and TRBJ2-1; maybe TRBD2 (7 bases). Between the trimmed V and J ends, which lost 4 bases and 1 base, there was a span of 14 bases. The CDR3 contains 16 residues. Germline CDR1 reads SGHTA; CDR2 reads FQGTGA. The CDR3 coding sequence is TGTGCCAGCAGCTCCTCGGGGGGCCTGTCCTACAATGAGCAGTTCTTC. Protein sequence: CASSSSGGLSYNEQFF.

The rearrangement joins TRBV7-2 to TRBJ2-7; perhaps TRBD2 as D (6 bases). CDR1 and CDR2 from the germline V gene are SGHTA and FQGNSA. This CDR3 is built from 13 residues. V was pared by 4 bases and J by 6 bases, with 13 bases between. The CDR3 DNA follows: TGTGCCAGCAGCTCCGGGTCGGGGGTCGAGCAGTACTTC. Protein sequence: CASSSGSGVEQYF.

The chain couples TRBV29-1 to TRBJ2-1, with D maybe TRBD1 (7 bases). Trimming stripped 4 bases from V and 4 bases from J, with 14 bases between. The CDR3 sequence is 14 residues long. Germline lookup yields CDR1 SQVTM and CDR2 ANQGSEA. CDR3 sequence: CSVGGTEPYNEQFF. The DNA for the CDR3 is TGCAGCGTTGGCGGGACAGAGCCTTACAATGAGCAGTTCTTC.